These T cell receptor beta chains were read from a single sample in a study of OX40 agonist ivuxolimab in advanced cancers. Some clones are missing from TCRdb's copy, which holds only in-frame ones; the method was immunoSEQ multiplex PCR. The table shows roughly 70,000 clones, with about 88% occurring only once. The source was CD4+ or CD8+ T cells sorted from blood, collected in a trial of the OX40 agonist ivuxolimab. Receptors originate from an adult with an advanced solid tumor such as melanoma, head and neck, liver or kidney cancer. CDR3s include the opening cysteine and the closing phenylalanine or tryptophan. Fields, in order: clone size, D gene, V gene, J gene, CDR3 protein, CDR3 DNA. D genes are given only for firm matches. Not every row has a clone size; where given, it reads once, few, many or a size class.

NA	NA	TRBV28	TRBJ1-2	CASSSGYGYTF	TGTGCCAGCAGCTCCGGTTATGGCTACACCTTC
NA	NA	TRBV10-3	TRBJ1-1	CAISALTWAEAFF	TGTGCCATCAGTGCCCTGACTTGGGCCGAAGCTTTCTTT
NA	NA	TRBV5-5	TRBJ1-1	CASSLTGLDTEAFF	TGTGCCAGCAGCTTGACCGGACTGGACACTGAAGCTTTCTTT
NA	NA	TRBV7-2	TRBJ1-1	CASSLVPADTEAFF	TGTGCCAGCAGCTTAGTACCGGCCGACACTGAAGCTTTCTTT
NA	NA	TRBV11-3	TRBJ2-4	CASSLDRGRTVAKNIQYF	TGTGCCAGCAGCTTAGATCGCGGACGGACGGTAGCCAAAAACATTCAGTACTTC
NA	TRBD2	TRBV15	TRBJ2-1	CATSRDLATSGRVMGNEQFF	TGTGCCACCAGCAGAGATCTGGCGACTAGCGGGAGGGTAATGGGTAATGAGCAGTTCTTC
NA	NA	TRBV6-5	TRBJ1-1	CASSYSQGTNTEAFF	TGTGCCAGCAGTTACTCGCAAGGGACGAACACTGAAGCTTTCTTT
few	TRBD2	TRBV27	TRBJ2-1	CASRGGLAGGRQFF	TGTGCCAGCAGGGGAGGACTAGCGGGAGGACGACAGTTCTTC
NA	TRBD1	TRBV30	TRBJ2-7	CAWRRTGSEQYF	TGTGCCTGGAGGCGGACAGGGTCCGAGCAGTACTTC
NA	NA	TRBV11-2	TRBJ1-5	CASSLGHSNQPQHF	TGTGCCAGCAGCTTAGGCCATAGCAATCAGCCCCAGCATTTT
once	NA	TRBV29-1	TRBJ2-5	CSVEVGPNPTQYF	TGCAGCGTTGAGGTGGGACCCAATCCGACCCAGTACTTC
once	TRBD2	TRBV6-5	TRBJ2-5	CASSFSGMLQTQYF	TGTGCCAGCAGTTTCAGCGGGATGCTGCAGACCCAGTACTTC
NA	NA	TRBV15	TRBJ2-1	CATSPMAGYNEQFF	TGTGCCACCAGCCCGATGGCGGGGTACAATGAGCAGTTCTTC
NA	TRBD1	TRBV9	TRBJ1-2	CASSFSTGGGGYTF	TGTGCCAGCAGCTTTTCTACAGGGGGAGGAGGCTACACCTTC
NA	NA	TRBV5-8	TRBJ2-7	CASSMSPDWDSYEQYF	TGTGCCAGCAGCATGAGCCCGGACTGGGACTCCTACGAGCAGTACTTC
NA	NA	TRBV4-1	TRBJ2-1	CASSQGGVGTPPRYNEQFF	TGCGCCAGCAGCCAAGGAGGGGTCGGGACCCCGCCGAGGTACAATGAGCAGTTCTTC
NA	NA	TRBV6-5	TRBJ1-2	CASSEGVRGRGYTF	TGTGCCAGCAGTGAAGGAGTCAGGGGTCGTGGCTACACCTTC
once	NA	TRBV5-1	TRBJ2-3	CASSLALVGDTQYF	TGCGCCAGCAGCTTGGCCTTGGTGGGAGATACGCAGTATTTT
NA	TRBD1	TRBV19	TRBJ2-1	CASSMGQVDYNEQFF	TGTGCCAGTAGTATGGGACAGGTAGATTACAATGAGCAGTTCTTC
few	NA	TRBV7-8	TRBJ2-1	CASSLESWNEQFF	TGTGCCAGCAGCTTAGAATCCTGGAATGAGCAGTTCTTC
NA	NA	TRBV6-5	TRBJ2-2	CASSYANTGELFF	TGTGCCAGCAGTTACGCAAACACCGGGGAGCTGTTTTTT
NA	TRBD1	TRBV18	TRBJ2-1	CASSTGTGYNEQFF	TGTGCCAGCTCAACCGGGACAGGCTACAATGAGCAGTTCTTC
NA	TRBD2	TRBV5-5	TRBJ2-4	CASSSGLAGIAKNIQYF	TGTGCCAGCAGCTCGGGACTAGCGGGTATAGCCAAAAACATTCAGTACTTC
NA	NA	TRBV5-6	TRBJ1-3	CASSAPPRHSGNTIYF	TGTGCCAGCAGCGCCCCGCCAAGACACTCTGGAAACACCATATATTTT
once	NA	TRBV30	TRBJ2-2	CAWRGPSVAGELFF	TGTGCCTGGAGGGGCCCTAGCGTCGCCGGGGAGCTGTTTTTT
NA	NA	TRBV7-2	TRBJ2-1	CASSARRGTSLDEQFF	TGTGCCAGCAGCGCGAGGAGGGGAACCTCCCTCGATGAGCAGTTCTTC
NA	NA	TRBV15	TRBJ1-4	CATSPSGGGNEKLFF	TGTGCCACCAGCCCAAGTGGAGGTGGGAATGAAAAACTGTTTTTT
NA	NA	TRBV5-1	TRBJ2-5	CASSLVATQETQYF	TGCGCCAGCAGCTTGGTAGCCACCCAAGAGACCCAGTACTTC
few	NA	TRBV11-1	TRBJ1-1	CASSRTIGGTEAFF	TGTGCCAGCAGCCGAACAATAGGGGGGACTGAAGCTTTCTTT
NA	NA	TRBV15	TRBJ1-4	CATSRDLGVEEKLFF	TGTGCCACCAGCAGAGATTTGGGGGTTGAGGAAAAACTGTTTTTT
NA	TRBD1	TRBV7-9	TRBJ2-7	CASSFTGVHSYEQYF	TGTGCCAGCAGCTTTACAGGGGTCCACTCCTACGAGCAGTACTTC
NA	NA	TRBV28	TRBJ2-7	CASTDRAYEQYF	TGTGCCAGCACTGACAGAGCCTACGAGCAGTACTTC
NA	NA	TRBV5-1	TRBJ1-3	CASSLLGEPGYSGNTIYF	TGCGCCAGCAGCTTGTTGGGGGAGCCGGGGTACTCTGGAAACACCATATATTTT
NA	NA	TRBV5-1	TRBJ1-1	CASSLDSGMNTEAFF	TGCGCCAGCAGCTTGGATTCAGGGATGAACACTGAAGCTTTCTTT
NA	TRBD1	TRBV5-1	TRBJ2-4	CASSPGQRGNIQYF	TGCGCCAGCAGCCCGGGACAGAGGGGGAACATTCAGTACTTC
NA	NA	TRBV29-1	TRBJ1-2	CSVGQDYGYTF	TGCAGCGTTGGCCAGGACTATGGCTACACCTTC
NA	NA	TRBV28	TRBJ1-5	CASTFLTQPQHF	TGTGCCAGCACCTTTTTGACTCAGCCCCAGCATTTT
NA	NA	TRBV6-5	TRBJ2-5	CASSYGTAQETQYF	TGTGCCAGCAGTTACGGTACAGCACAAGAGACCCAGTACTTC
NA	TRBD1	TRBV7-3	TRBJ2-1	CASSSTGGVEQFF	TGTGCCAGCAGCTCGACAGGGGGCGTTGAGCAGTTCTTC
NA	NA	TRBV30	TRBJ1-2	CAWSVGYGYTF	TGTGCCTGGAGTGTCGGCTATGGCTACACCTTC
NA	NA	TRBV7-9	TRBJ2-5	CASSFPGPRDETQYF	TGTGCCAGCAGCTTCCCCGGGCCCAGGGACGAGACCCAGTACTTC
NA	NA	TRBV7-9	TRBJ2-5	CASSLGGGQETQYF	TGTGCCAGCAGCTTAGGTGGGGGCCAAGAGACCCAGTACTTC
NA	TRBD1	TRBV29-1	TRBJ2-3	CSVESPGTVTSTDTQYF	TGCAGCGTTGAATCACCCGGGACAGTGACTAGCACAGATACGCAGTATTTT
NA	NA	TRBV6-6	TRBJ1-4	CASSYSALNEKLFF	TGTGCCAGCAGTTACTCGGCCCTAAATGAAAAACTGTTTTTT
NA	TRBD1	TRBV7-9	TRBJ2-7	CASSLGTGVYEQYF	TGTGCCAGCAGCTTAGGGACAGGGGTCTACGAGCAGTACTTC
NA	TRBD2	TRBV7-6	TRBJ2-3	CASSWTSGRAMDTQYF	TGTGCCAGCAGCTGGACTAGCGGGAGGGCAATGGATACGCAGTATTTT
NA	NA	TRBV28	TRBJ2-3	CASSFRRSTDTQYF	TGTGCCAGCAGTTTTCGACGTAGCACAGATACGCAGTATTTT
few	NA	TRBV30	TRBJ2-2	CAWTRTAGNTGELFF	TGTGCCTGGACCCGGACAGCGGGGAACACCGGGGAGCTGTTTTTT
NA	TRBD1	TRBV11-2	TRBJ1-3	CASSFVLDRASSGNTIYF	TGTGCCAGCAGCTTTGTCCTGGACAGGGCGAGCTCTGGAAACACCATATATTTT
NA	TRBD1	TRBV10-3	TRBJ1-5	CAISQSGQGANQPQHF	TGTGCCATCAGTCAATCCGGGCAGGGGGCCAATCAGCCCCAGCATTTT
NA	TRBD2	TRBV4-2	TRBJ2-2	CASSQVGGSRTGELFF	TGTGCCAGCAGCCAAGTCGGGGGGTCGCGCACCGGGGAGCTGTTTTTT
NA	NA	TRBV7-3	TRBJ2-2	CASAPQRTAGELFF	TGTGCCAGCGCTCCCCAGCGGACCGCCGGGGAGCTGTTTTTT
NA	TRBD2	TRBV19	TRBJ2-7	CASSNIAGAYEQYF	TGTGCCAGTAGCAATATAGCGGGGGCCTACGAGCAGTACTTC
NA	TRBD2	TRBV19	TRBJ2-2	CASMGLAEWNTGELFF	TGTGCCAGTATGGGACTAGCGGAGTGGAACACCGGGGAGCTGTTTTTT
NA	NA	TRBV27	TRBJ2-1	CASLPRRSSYNEQFF	TGTGCCAGCCTACCCCGTCGGAGCTCCTACAATGAGCAGTTCTTC
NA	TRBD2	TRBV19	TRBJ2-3	CASRRLAGDTQYF	TGTGCCAGTAGAAGACTAGCGGGAGATACGCAGTATTTT
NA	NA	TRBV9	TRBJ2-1	CASHVQGWTYNEQFF	TGTGCCAGCCACGTCCAGGGGTGGACATACAATGAGCAGTTCTTC
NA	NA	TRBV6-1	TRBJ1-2	CASTRSAGGFESYTF	TGTGCCAGCACTCGCTCCGCGGGGGGGTTTGAAAGCTACACCTTC
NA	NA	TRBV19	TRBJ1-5	CASSTRRDSNQPQHF	TGTGCCAGTAGTACCCGTAGGGATAGCAATCAGCCCCAGCATTTT